The 26 T cell receptor beta chains below all came from one sample that was sequenced in a study of T cell repertoires in cytomegalovirus infection. TCRdb re-called the reads with MiXCR, one entry per CDR3 protein. The table includes some 600,000 distinct CDR3 sequences, 20% to 30% detected once. The specimen was CD8+ T cells from PBMCs. These receptors were collected from a human donor in good health (CMV status not recorded). Some clones in this sample may be carry-over from other donors' samples.

This chain links TRBV6-6 with TRBJ2-5, with 9 bases that match TRBD1. The germline V gene has CDR1 MNHNY and CDR2 SVGAGI (reference sequence). The CDR3 is made up of 14 amino acids. V lost 5 bases, J lost 5 bases, and 6 bases stayed unmatched. The CDR3 coding sequence is TGTGCCAGCAGTGTTGGGACAGGGTTGGAGACCCAGTACTTC. This gives the protein CASSVGTGLETQYF.

The V and J genes are TRBV6-6 and TRBJ2-3, with TRBD1 matching over 11 bases. The ends lost 2 bases at V and 4 bases at J; junction bases unmatched: 11. The V gene's germline CDR1 is MNHNY and CDR2 SVGAGI (reference sequence). CDR3 length: 18 residues. DNA of the CDR3: TGTGCCAGCAGTTACCCAGAGCGGACAGGGGGCTGGGCAGATACGCAGTATTTT. Its protein is CASSYPERTGGWADTQYF.

This clonotype appeared a few times. This chain connects TRBV12-3 or TRBV12-4 to TRBJ2-7; 7 bases match TRBD2. This CDR3 is built from 14 residues. With 5 bases clipped from V and 5 bases from J, the junction kept 9 bases outside the gene matches. The CDR3: CASSLRGRAHEQYF. The CDR3 bases are TGTGCCAGCAGTCTCCGGGGGAGGGCCCACGAGCAGTACTTC.

This clonotype has a handful of counts. The CDR3, as DNA: TGTGCCAGCACCTCTGGAACAGGGATAAATCAGCCCCAGCATTTT. Translation gives CASTSGTGINQPQHF. J is TRBJ1-5 and V is TRBV7-6; D is perhaps TRBD1 (6 bases). The CDR3 sequence is 15 residues long. V was pared by 7 bases and J by 4 bases, with 17 bases between. Germline loops: CDR1 SGHVS, CDR2 FNYEAQ.

This clonotype came up a few times. The chain is built from TRBV6-2 or TRBV6-3 and TRBJ2-1; 11 positions match TRBD2. The germline gives CDR1 MNHEY, CDR2 SVGEGT. V shed 6 bases and J 0 bases; nucleotides not matched to a gene: 10. The CDR3 sequence is 18 residues long. The CDR3 sequence: CASSLTTSGASSYNEQFF. DNA of the CDR3: TGTGCCAGCAGCCTTACGACTAGCGGGGCTAGCTCCTACAATGAGCAGTTCTTC.

The V and J genes are TRBV20-1 and TRBJ1-1; 9 positions match TRBD1. Per germline, CDR1 DFQATT and CDR2 SNEGSKA (reference sequence). The CDR3 has 17 residues. Losses at the gene ends were 1 base for V and 4 bases for J; bases not matched to a gene: 13. The CDR3 is CSARVSQGAPRGTEAFF. CDR3 coding DNA: TGCAGTGCTAGAGTGTCACAGGGGGCGCCTAGGGGCACTGAAGCTTTCTTT.

This clonotype came up a few times. The rearrangement uses TRBV7-9 and TRBJ1-2; D unresolved. Germline lookup yields CDR1 SEHNR and CDR2 FQNEAQ (reference sequence). The CDR3 contains 15 residues. Trimming shortened V by 3 bases and J by 5 bases, and 16 bases separated the two germline ends. CDR3 region: CASSLDRENPYGYTF. The DNA of the CDR3 is TGTGCCAGCAGCTTGGATCGTGAGAACCCATATGGCTACACCTTC.

This clonotype has at least ten counts. The V and J genes are TRBV7-8 and TRBJ1-5; 8 bases align to TRBD1. Per germline, CDR1 SGHVS and CDR2 FQNEAQ. The CDR3 consists of 16 residues. V lost 6 bases to trimming and J lost 4 bases; unmatched junction nucleotides: 11. As DNA, the CDR3 is TGTGCCAGCAGGCGCGGGACAGGACCGGGAAATCAGCCCCAGCATTTT. This encodes CASRRGTGPGNQPQHF.

Many counts were recorded for this clonotype. This chain links TRBV5-1 with TRBJ1-5; perhaps TRBD1 as D (6 bases). Germline V gives CDR1 SGHRS, CDR2 YFSETQ. The CDR3 has 15 residues. Between the trimmed V and J ends, which lost 0 bases and 4 bases, there was a span of 11 bases. CDR3 bases: TGCGCCAGCAGCTTGGAGGGGGGCGAGAATCAGCCCCAGCATTTT. Translating gives CASSLEGGENQPQHF.

The chain recombines TRBV29-1 with TRBJ1-1, with a tentative D call TRBD1 (5 bases). Trimming stripped 4 bases from V and 1 base from J, with 10 bases between. Germline V gene sequence: CDR1 SQVTM, CDR2 ANQGSEA. The CDR3 is 13 amino acids. The CDR3 here is CSVGVGQNTEAFF. The CDR3 nucleotides read TGCAGCGTTGGAGTAGGACAGAACACTGAAGCTTTCTTT.

This clonotype appeared many times. The V call is TRBV6-1, the J call TRBJ2-3; D might be TRBD2 (6 bases). Between the trimmed V and J ends, which lost 6 bases and 5 bases, there was a span of 12 bases. Germline values: CDR1 MNHNS, CDR2 SASEGT. The CDR3 has 13 residues. The CDR3 DNA sequence: TGTGCCAGCAGCCCCTTCGGGGGAGATACGCAGTATTTT. It translates to CASSPFGGDTQYF.

This clonotype was counted only a few times. V is TRBV20-1 and J is TRBJ2-7; 10 bases line up with TRBD1. Losses at the gene ends were 6 bases for V and 5 bases for J; bases not matched to a gene: 10. Germline CDR1 reads DFQATT; CDR2 reads SNEGSKA (reference sequence). CDR3 length equals 14 residues. The CDR3 reads CSAPSGQGMDEQYF. CDR3 DNA: TGCAGTGCCCCATCGGGACAGGGGATGGACGAGCAGTACTTC.

This clonotype was detected a few times. The chain has TRBV20-1 and TRBJ2-2, with 14 positions matching TRBD2. Germline V gene sequence: CDR1 DFQATT, CDR2 SNEGSKA (reference sequence). With V trimmed by 1 base and J by 5 bases, 3 bases remained unmatched. The CDR3 runs 16 residues. The CDR3 sequence is CSARGLAGGFTGELFF. Written as DNA, the CDR3 is TGCAGTGCTAGAGGACTAGCGGGGGGGTTTACCGGGGAGCTGTTTTTT.

CDR3: CASSLSYGADEQFF. Written as DNA, the CDR3 is TGTGCCAGCAGTTTAAGCTACGGGGCCGATGAGCAGTTCTTC. The rearrangement links TRBV27 to TRBJ2-1; D is possibly TRBD1 or TRBD2 (5 bases each). V was shortened by 2 bases and J by 8 bases, with 13 bases between the two germline ends. The CDR3 has 14 residues. Germline V gene data show CDR1 as MNHEY and CDR2 as SMNVEV (reference sequence).

The chain uses TRBV10-3 and TRBJ2-3; D uncertain. The V and J ends lost 2 bases and 6 bases respectively, with 9 bases between them. Germline V gene sequence: CDR1 ENHRY, CDR2 SYGVKD. The length of the CDR3 is 13 residues. CDR3 in amino acids: CAISEEVRDTQYF. The CDR3 nucleotides read TGTGCCATCAGTGAGGAAGTAAGGGATACGCAGTATTTT.

V gene TRBV7-6 combines with J gene TRBJ1-4; D is perhaps TRBD1 (6 bases). Trimming took off 5 bases at V and 4 bases at J, with 17 bases between the two ends. The CDR3 contains 16 residues. Per the germline V gene, CDR1 is SGHVS and CDR2 is FNYEAQ. CDR3 sequence: CASSRQVGGGNEKLFF. Here the CDR3 DNA reads TGTGCCAGCAGCCGACAGGTCGGGGGAGGTAATGAAAAACTGTTTTTT.

There are a few counts of this clonotype. The chain has TRBV28 and TRBJ2-7, with D possibly TRBD2 on 5 matching bases. Germline CDR1 MDHEN, CDR2 SYDVKM. The CDR3 covers 15 residues. V lost 6 bases, J lost 2 bases, and 17 bases lay in between. As DNA, the CDR3 is TGTGCCAGCAGCCGCCCCCGGACTCGCCCCTACGAGCAGTACGTC. This sequence encodes CASSRPRTRPYEQYV.

J is TRBJ2-1 and V is TRBV12-3 or TRBV12-4, with D possibly matching TRBD1 (6 bases). V was shortened by 0 bases and J by 8 bases, with 23 bases between the two germline ends. The CDR3 length is 18 residues. The CDR3 is CASSLALLDRRIWDEQFF. CDR3 sequence (DNA): TGTGCCAGCAGTTTAGCCCTACTTGACAGGAGAATCTGGGATGAGCAGTTCTTC.

The gene calls are TRBV19 and TRBJ2-1; possibly TRBD1 for D (5 bases). V was trimmed by 1 base and J by 5 bases, leaving 9 bases between them. In germline, CDR1 is LNHDA, CDR2 SQIVND (reference sequence). CDR3 length equals 14 residues. CDR3 DNA sequence: TGTGCCAGTAGTATAGGGGCAGGGAACAATGAGCAGTTCTTC. Amino acids: CASSIGAGNNEQFF.

This chain joins TRBV20-1 and TRBJ1-2, with no clear D. Per the germline V gene, CDR1 is DFQATT and CDR2 is SNEGSKA (reference sequence). V lost 3 bases and J lost 7, with 0 bases in between. The CDR3 runs to 8 residues. CDR3 bases: TGCAGTGCTAGTGGCTACACCTTC. As protein: CSASGYTF.

Of note for this clonotype: This may be a read error, as it is one base from a much larger clone. This chain connects TRBV11-2 to TRBJ2-5, with unresolved D. Germline CDR1 SGHAT, CDR2 FQNNGV. V was shortened by 3 bases and J by 5 bases, with 7 bases between the two germline ends. This CDR3 spans 12 amino acids. The CDR3 DNA sequence: TGTGCCAGCAGCTTTGCGGAGGAGACCCAGTACTTC. It yields the protein CASSFAEETQYF. The full variable domain, with the rest looked up from reference TRBV11-2 and TRBJ2-5, is EAGVAQSPRYKIIEKRQSVAFWCNPISGHATLYWYQQILGQGPKLLIQFQNNGVVDDSQLPKDRFSAERLKGVDSTLKIQPAKLEDSAVYLCASSFAEETQYFGPGTRLLVL.

This clonotype has a handful of counts. V usage is TRBV7-6 and J usage is TRBJ2-5; D is uncertain. CDR1 and CDR2 (germline): SGHVS, FNYEAQ. This CDR3 has 15 amino acids. V lost 7 bases to trimming and J lost 1 base, with 16 bases between them. CDR3 in amino acids: CASTALYLSQETQYF. The DNA for the CDR3 is TGTGCCAGCACCGCTTTATACTTGTCCCAAGAGACCCAGTACTTC.

V is TRBV6-5 and J is TRBJ2-7; 7 bases line up with TRBD2. The germline gives CDR1 MNHEY, CDR2 SVGAGI. Trimming at V came to 0 bases and at J to 7 bases, leaving 6 bases not matched to a gene. The CDR3 is 14 residues long. Here the CDR3 reads CASSYSGGTWEQYF. The CDR3 DNA follows: TGTGCCAGCAGTTACTCCGGGGGGACCTGGGAGCAGTACTTC.

There are a few counts of this clonotype. The rearrangement links TRBV15 to TRBJ2-1; 7 bases line up with TRBD1. Trimming removed 0 bases from V and 10 bases from J; junction bases left unmatched: 3. This CDR3 has 13 amino acids. Looked up from germline, CDR1 is LNHNV and CDR2 is YYDKDF (reference sequence). CDR3 sequence (DNA): TGTGCCACCAGCAGAGATAGGGGGCGCGAGCAGTTCTTC. Its protein is CATSRDRGREQFF.

Many counts were recorded for this clonotype. The chain couples TRBV28 to TRBJ1-5; D is unclear. The CDR3 contains 16 residues. V shed 5 bases and J shed 4 bases, with 18 bases lying between them. In germline, CDR1 is MDHEN, CDR2 SYDVKM. The CDR3 DNA follows: TGTGCCAGCAGTCCCTGGGTTGGGCGTGGGAATCAGCCCCAGCATTTT. Encoded protein: CASSPWVGRGNQPQHF.

The gene calls are TRBV2 and TRBJ2-4, with D possibly matching TRBD2 (5 bases). The CDR3 consists of 14 residues. Germline CDR1 and CDR2: SNHLY and FYNNEI. Trimming stripped 1 base from V and 9 bases from J, with 13 bases between. DNA for the CDR3: TGTGCCAGCAGTGAAGAGGCAGAGGGATTCATTCAGTACTTC. As protein: CASSEEAEGFIQYF.